This T cell receptor (beta chain) was captured by sequencing in a study of cytomegalovirus exposure and HLA in healthy donors. Study background: Samples from HLA-typed donors yielded approximately 88 million unique TCRs in an early data release.

V was clipped by 7 bases and J by 3 bases, with 11 bases between them. The CDR3 extends over 13 amino acids. Per germline, CDR1 SEHNR and CDR2 FQNEAQ (reference sequence). The PCR contained 60 Vbeta and 13 Jbeta primers. Profiling relied on immunoSEQ multiplex PCR, and the TCRdb table lists in-frame clones only, not all of them. Of 150,000 to 200,000 clones listed, roughly 85% are singletons. The V and J genes are TRBV7-9 and TRBJ2-3; possibly TRBD2 for D (6 bases). Sample: PBMCs. This clonotype originated in a man in his forties in good health and CMV-seropositive. The CDR3: CASTEGRTDTQYF. The CDR3 DNA sequence: TGTGCCAGCACCGAGGGGAGGACAGATACGCAGTATTTT. Together with reference TRBV7-9 and TRBJ2-3, the CDR3 gives the full variable domain: DTGVSQNPRHKITKRGQNVTFRCDPISEHNRLYWYRQTLGQGPEFLTYFQNEAQLEKSRLLSDRFSAERPKGSFSTLEIQRTEQGDSAMYLCASTEGRTDTQYFGPGTRLTVL.